A selection of T cell receptor beta chains follows, all from one sample in a study of shared clonotypes between healthy human individuals. Generated by immunoSEQ multiplex PCR, the TCRdb table keeps only in-frame clones and is missing some. The repertoire holds some 510,000 clones, with about four fifths as singletons. Specimen: PBMCs. The receptors were sampled from a middle-aged woman in good health. Some clones in this sample may be carry-over from other donors' samples. CDR3s include the opening cysteine and the closing phenylalanine or tryptophan. D genes are given only for firm matches. Clone size appears in some rows only: once, few, many, or a class for an expanded clone.

abundance,d_gene,v_gene,j_gene,CDR3nt,CDR3aa
-,-,TRBV5-6,TRBJ2-3,TGTGCCAGCAGCTCAACAAACAGTGGGGATACGCAGTATTTT,CASSSTNSGDTQYF
-,TRBD1,TRBV6-5,TRBJ2-7,TGTGCCAGCAGTTACTCAGGGACAGGGGGTCCCTACGAGCAGTACTTC,CASSYSGTGGPYEQYF
-,TRBD1,TRBV19,TRBJ1-1,TGTGCCAGTAGTACAGGGGGCCACACTGAAGCTTTCTTT,CASSTGGHTEAFF
-,-,TRBV28,TRBJ1-1,TGTGCCAGCAGAATGATCCGCCTTATGAACACTGAAGCTTTCTTT,CASRMIRLMNTEAFF
-,TRBD2,TRBV7-9,TRBJ2-2,TGTGCCAGCAGCAAGGTGGGGGACTATATTACCGGGGAGCTGTTTTTT,CASSKVGDYITGELFF
-,-,TRBV18,TRBJ2-1,TGTGCCAGCTCACCCCCGGGCAGGGCCTACAATGAGCAGTTCTTC,CASSPPGRAYNEQFF
-,-,TRBV5-1,TRBJ2-5,TGCGCCAGCAGCTTGACAGGGTCTGGAGAGACCCAGTACTTC,CASSLTGSGETQYF
-,-,TRBV5-1,TRBJ1-1,TGCGCCAGCAGCTTAGCAGACACTGAAGCTTTCTTT,CASSLADTEAFF
-,TRBD1,TRBV2,TRBJ1-1,TGTGCCAGCAGTGAGATGGGACAGCCGAACACTGAAGCTTTCTTT,CASSEMGQPNTEAFF
-,-,TRBV27,TRBJ2-5,TGTGCCAGCAGTCCAAGCTTGCGACGAGAGACCCAGTACTTC,CASSPSLRRETQYF
-,-,TRBV20-1,TRBJ2-3,TGCAGTGCCCAGGACACAGATACGCAGTATTTT,CSAQDTDTQYF
once,-,TRBV2,TRBJ2-3,TGTGCCAGCAGGGAGGGTAGCACAGATACGCAGTATTTT,CASREGSTDTQYF
many,-,TRBV2,TRBJ1-3,TGTGCCAGCAGTCCGGGAGATGGAAACACCATATATTTT,CASSPGDGNTIYF
-,-,TRBV5-8,TRBJ1-4,TGTGCCAGCAGCTTGCGCCACGGTGGGGATGAAAAACTGTTTTTT,CASSLRHGGDEKLFF
-,-,TRBV6-1,TRBJ2-5,-,CASILDRTQETQYF
-,-,TRBV6-6,TRBJ2-7,TGTGCCAGCAGTTACTCGAGTACAGCCTCCTACGAGCAGTACTTC,CASSYSSTASYEQYF
-,-,TRBV5-6,TRBJ1-1,TGTGCCAGCAGCTTTGATAAAAGAGGTTTCACTGAAGCTTTCTTT,CASSFDKRGFTEAFF
-,-,TRBV7-3,TRBJ2-3,TGTGCCAGCAGCCTGAATTTCCTAGTGGGCACAGATACGCAGTATTTT,CASSLNFLVGTDTQYF
-,-,TRBV5-4,TRBJ2-5,TGTGCCAGCAGCTGGGACGGTGATACCCAGTACTTC,CASSWDGDTQYF
-,-,TRBV19,TRBJ2-2,TGTGCCAGTATTGGCAGGGTGGACACCGGGGAGCTGTTTTTT,CASIGRVDTGELFF
few,-,TRBV15,TRBJ1-5,TGTGCCACCAGCAGTGGGGAACCCGATGACGATCAGCCCCAGCATTTT,CATSSGEPDDDQPQHF
-,TRBD2,TRBV18,TRBJ2-5,TGTGCCAGCTCACCTTTTCCGGTCCGACTAGCGGGGGTAGGCCAAGAGACCCAGTACTTC,CASSPFPVRLAGVGQETQYF
-,-,TRBV5-1,TRBJ2-6,TGCGCCAGCAGCGTCTCCGGGGGTTCTGGGGCCAACGTCCTGACTTTC,CASSVSGGSGANVLTF
-,TRBD1,TRBV19,TRBJ1-2,TGTGCCAGTAGTATAGACGGACAGGGGATTGGATATGGCTACACCTTC,CASSIDGQGIGYGYTF
-,TRBD1,TRBV28,TRBJ2-6,TGTGCCAGCAGTCCCCCAGGGGGCCTGGGGGCCAACGTCCTGACTTTC,CASSPPGGLGANVLTF
few,TRBD1,TRBV7-9,TRBJ2-3,TGTGCCAGCAGCCCGGGGACAGGACCGGGCACAGATACGCAGTATTTT,CASSPGTGPGTDTQYF
-,TRBD1,TRBV5-4,TRBJ2-7,TGTGCCAGCAGCCCACAGGGGTCAAACTACGAGCAGTACTTC,CASSPQGSNYEQYF
once,-,TRBV5-5,TRBJ1-2,TGTGCCAGCAACCTCGATGAATGGATAGGTACGGAGGGCTACACCTTC,CASNLDEWIGTEGYTF
few,-,TRBV4-3,TRBJ1-1,TGCGCCAGCAGCCAAGATCAGAGCACTGAAGCTTTCTTT,CASSQDQSTEAFF
many,TRBD1,TRBV6-1,TRBJ2-1,TGTGCCAGCAGTACCGGGACAGGTTCCTACAATGAGCAGTTCTTC,CASSTGTGSYNEQFF
-,TRBD2,TRBV5-1,TRBJ2-5,TGCGCCAGCAGCAAGGGACTAGCGGGTCAAGAGACCCAGTACTTC,CASSKGLAGQETQYF
-,-,TRBV7-2,TRBJ1-2,TGTGCCAGCAGCTTTGGGGACACTAACTATGGCTACACCTTC,CASSFGDTNYGYTF
-,-,TRBV6-6,TRBJ1-5,TGTGCCAGCAGTTTGGGACTGAGCAATCAGCCCCAGCATTTT,CASSLGLSNQPQHF
-,-,TRBV4-1,TRBJ2-7,TGCGCCAGCAGCCAACAACCAGTAAGCTCCTACGAGCAGTACTTC,CASSQQPVSSYEQYF
-,-,TRBV5-6,TRBJ2-5,TGTGCCAGCAGCTTCGGCAGCAAAGAGACCCAGTACTTC,CASSFGSKETQYF
-,-,TRBV28,TRBJ2-7,TGTGCCAGCAGGGTCGGGTCTACCTACGAGCAGTACTTC,CASRVGSTYEQYF
-,TRBD1,TRBV30,TRBJ2-5,TGTGCCTGGAGTACTGGGACAGGGTGGGAGACCCAGTACTTC,CAWSTGTGWETQYF
-,TRBD1,TRBV5-8,TRBJ2-7,TGTGCCAGCAACCTGGGACAGATCCCCTACGAGCAGTACTTC,CASNLGQIPYEQYF
-,-,TRBV29-1,TRBJ2-7,TGCAGCGGCCTCGTCGAGAGCCCCTCCTACGAGCAGTACTTC,CSGLVESPSYEQYF
-,-,TRBV19,TRBJ2-1,TGTGCCAGTAGTCTTCCCCTGGGGCGAGACTACAATGAGCAGTTCTTC,CASSLPLGRDYNEQFF
-,-,TRBV13,TRBJ2-7,TGTGCCAGCAGCTCAGGGTACTCCTACGAGCAGTACTTC,CASSSGYSYEQYF
-,TRBD1,TRBV5-6,TRBJ2-5,TGTGCCAGCAGCCCGGGACAGGGCTATGAGACCCAGTACTTC,CASSPGQGYETQYF
-,-,TRBV5-5,TRBJ1-1,TGTGCCAGCTATCGACAGTTTATGAACACTGAAGCTTTCTTT,CASYRQFMNTEAFF
-,-,TRBV5-1,TRBJ2-5,TGCGCCAGCAGCCTGCTTGAGACCCAGTACTTC,CASSLLETQYF
-,TRBD2,TRBV14,TRBJ2-3,TGTGCCAGCAGCCAGTCTAGCGGGAGCCCAGATACGCAGTATTTT,CASSQSSGSPDTQYF
few,-,TRBV15,TRBJ2-1,TGTGCCACCAGCAGAGGTTCGGCGGCTAGCTCCTACAATGAGCAGTTCTTC,CATSRGSAASSYNEQFF
-,-,TRBV19,TRBJ1-1,TGTGCCAGTAGTACACAGAAGAACACTGAAGCTTTCTTT,CASSTQKNTEAFF
-,TRBD1,TRBV19,TRBJ2-1,TGTGCCACCGACGACAGGGGTGCCTACAATGAGCAGTTCTTC,CATDDRGAYNEQFF
-,-,TRBV29-1,TRBJ2-5,TGCAGCGTTGAAGTCCCCAACTTAAAAGAGACCCAGTACTTC,CSVEVPNLKETQYF
-,TRBD2,TRBV9,TRBJ2-7,TGTGCCAGCAGCGTAGCGGGAGGGAACTACGAGCAGTACTTC,CASSVAGGNYEQYF